The entry below describes one T cell receptor beta chain. The antigen is unknown. This CDR3 has 13 amino acids. Germline V gene data show CDR1 as MGHDK and CDR2 as SYGVNS. Trimming cost V 2 bases and J 4 bases, with 8 bases left between them. This specimen comes from a study of OX40 agonist ivuxolimab in advanced cancers. Turning to the study itself: Every 2 weeks, ivuxolimab was infused into the patients intravenously at between 0.01 and 10 mg/kg. Findings of the study overall: At 0.1 to 3.0 mg/kg and by week 6, CD4+ and CD8+ T cells in the blood had expanded clonally. Normalized T-cell clonal expansion was also low in some nonresponders.

Only in-frame clones appear in the TCRdb table, and some are missing; sequencing was by immunoSEQ multiplex PCR. The table records 43,000 or so clones, roughly 84% of them present only once. This specimen was CD4+ or CD8+ T cells sorted from blood, taken in a trial of the OX40 agonist ivuxolimab. The chain couples TRBV25-1 to TRBJ1-1; unclear D gene. The receptor comes from an adult with an advanced solid tumor such as melanoma, head and neck, liver or kidney cancer. CDR3 region: CASSERRATEAFF. CDR3 nucleotides: TGTGCCAGCAGTGAACGAAGGGCCACTGAAGCTTTCTTT.